The clone carrying this T cell receptor (beta chain) was seen a handful of times. Its antigen remains unknown. The data are from a study of early T cells in non-severe SARS-CoV-2 infection. For the study at large: Alpha and beta chains were unpaired, from unsorted whole-blood bulk RNA.

The V end lost 4 bases, the J end lost 0 bases, and 14 bases lay between the germline ends. Germline V gives CDR1 SGHKS, CDR2 YYEKEE (reference sequence). The CDR3 has 16 amino acids. Researchers attached unique molecular identifiers to individual cDNA molecules. TCRdb fed the 5' RACE reads into MiXCR, producing one record per CDR3 protein. Of just under 65,000 distinct CDR3 sequences listed, 10% to 15% were seen once; the top ten hold around 4.3%. Points from the study as a whole: The VDJdb matching leaned toward anti-spike CD8 responses and overlooked private and CD4 specificities.

V is TRBV5-5 and J is TRBJ1-5; D remains ambiguous. What was sequenced was whole blood. The sequence came from an adult who was a healthcare worker with PCR-confirmed SARS-CoV-2 infection or an uninfected control (not recorded which). The CDR3 sequence is CASSPAPVSSNQPQHF. In nucleotides, the CDR3 is TGTGCCAGCAGCCCGGCCCCGGTATCTAGCAATCAGCCCCAGCATTTT.